The 9 T cell receptor beta chains presented below share a single source sample, sequenced in a study of cytomegalovirus exposure and HLA in healthy donors. PCR employed 60 Vbeta and 13 Jbeta primers. Profiled with immunoSEQ multiplex PCR; TCRdb holds only in-frame clones, not every one. The sample includes approximately 200,000 clones, about 80% seen only once; the top ten take around 15%. What was sequenced was PBMCs. The receptor set was obtained from a man aged 40-49 years in good health and CMV-seronegative.

The chain employs TRBV5-8 and TRBJ1-1; no clear D gene. The germline V and J ends were trimmed by 6 bases and 7 bases, with 19 bases remaining between them. This CDR3 region has 14 residues. CDR1 is SGHTS, CDR2 YDEGEE, per germline. This CDR3 reads CASILGPFFSEAFF. CDR3 nucleotides: TGTGCCAGCATCCTGGGCCCCTTTTTTAGTGAAGCTTTCTTT.

V is TRBV4-2 and J is TRBJ2-3; 7 positions match TRBD2. The germline V gene has CDR1 LGHNA and CDR2 YNFKEQ. Unmatched junction bases numbered 13, after V lost 4 bases and J lost 0 bases. This CDR3 region has 18 residues. CDR3 region: CASSPTPPASGSTDTQYF. CDR3 sequence (DNA): TGTGCCAGCAGCCCCACACCCCCTGCTAGCGGAAGCACAGATACGCAGTATTTT.

The chain has TRBV9 and TRBJ1-4; 8 bases are shared with TRBD1. In germline, CDR1 is SGDLS, CDR2 YYNGEE. With V trimmed by 2 bases and J by 5 bases, 8 bases remained unmatched. The CDR3 loop spans 16 amino acids. CDR3 bases: TGTGCCAGCAGCGTTTCCGGGACAGGCGGGAATGAAAAACTGTTTTTT. Translating it yields CASSVSGTGGNEKLFF.

This chain connects TRBV25-1 to TRBJ1-2; no reliable D call. This CDR3 has 18 amino acids. Germline CDR1 is MGHDK and CDR2 is SYGVNS. Trimming took off 3 bases at V and 6 bases at J, with 26 bases between the two ends. CDR3 protein: CASSDRHPSLPRKDGYTF. In DNA form, the CDR3 reads TGTGCCAGCAGTGATCGACACCCCAGCCTACCGCGTAAGGATGGCTACACCTTC.

This chain uses TRBV4-1 with TRBJ2-1; TRBD2 matches at 11 bases. Losses at the gene ends were 3 bases for V and 3 bases for J; bases not matched to a gene: 4. CDR3 length: 16 amino acids. Germline V gene lookup returns CDR1 MGHRA and CDR2 YSYEKL. The CDR3 DNA reads TGCGCCAGCAGCCACCCCGGGACTAGCGGCTACAATGAGCAGTTCTTC. It codes for CASSHPGTSGYNEQFF.

The chain couples TRBV29-1 to TRBJ1-1; 8 bases match TRBD1. Germline V gives CDR1 SQVTM, CDR2 ANQGSEA. V lost 3 bases and J lost 0; bases outside the gene matches: 15. The CDR3 runs to 18 residues. The CDR3 sequence is CSVERGTGVFIMNTEAFF. The CDR3 bases are TGCAGCGTTGAGCGAGGGACAGGAGTTTTTATAATGAACACTGAAGCTTTCTTT.

V usage is TRBV27 and J usage is TRBJ2-3, with a possible D match to TRBD2 (6 bases). With 2 bases removed from V and 3 bases from J, the gap between germline ends came to 12 bases. Looked up from germline, CDR1 is MNHEY and CDR2 is SMNVEV (reference sequence). The CDR3 has 15 residues. The CDR3 DNA is TGTGCCAGCAGTTTAATGGGGGGAGGAACAGATACGCAGTATTTT. This codes for CASSLMGGGTDTQYF.

The gene calls are TRBV10-1 and TRBJ2-1, with D maybe TRBD2 (6 bases). The germline V gene has CDR1 WNHNN and CDR2 SYGVQD (reference sequence). This CDR3 region has 13 residues. V shed 3 bases and J shed 7 bases, with 10 bases lying between them. CDR3 in DNA: TGCGCCAGCAGTGAAGCTAGCGCGAATGAGCAGTTCTTC. As protein: CASSEASANEQFF.

The rearrangement links TRBV7-8 to TRBJ1-2, with D maybe TRBD1 (5 bases). The V gene lost 5 bases and the J gene lost 4 bases, with 23 bases spanning the gap. Germline V gene lookup returns CDR1 SGHVS and CDR2 FQNEAQ. The CDR3 is 17 amino acids. The DNA for the CDR3 is TGTGCCAGCAGCGATAGTAGGGGTGGGGGGTTCGGCTATGGCTACACCTTC. Protein sequence: CASSDSRGGGFGYGYTF.